These T cell receptor beta chains were read from a single sample in a study of blood T cells in healthy people across ages. TCRdb used MiXCR to reprocess the 5' RACE reads, holding one entry per CDR3 protein. The sample has about 1.5 million distinct CDR3 sequences; approximately 42% are singletons. Sequencing was carried out using blood. The receptors come from a woman under 30 in good health. The CDR3 runs from the conserved cysteine through the conserved F or W. Each record gives: clone size, V gene, D gene, J gene, CDR3 DNA, CDR3 protein. D genes are given only for firm matches. For some rows the clone size is stated as once, few or many, or as a class when expanded; others skip it.

clone_size: -
v_call: TRBV27
d_call: TRBD1
j_call: TRBJ2-3
cdr3_nt: TGTGCCAGCAGACACAGGGGTCTTAGCACAGATACGCAGTATTTT
cdr3_aa: CASRHRGLSTDTQYF

clone_size: -
v_call: TRBV12-3/TRBV12-4
d_call: -
j_call: TRBJ1-1
cdr3_nt: TGTGCCAGCAGTGTATCGGTGTTGGACACTGAAGCTTTCTTT
cdr3_aa: CASSVSVLDTEAFF

clone_size: -
v_call: TRBV6-6
d_call: -
j_call: TRBJ1-2
cdr3_nt: TGTGCCAGCAGTAACCGGGACGGCCCTCTCTATGGCTACACCTTC
cdr3_aa: CASSNRDGPLYGYTF

clone_size: few
v_call: TRBV6-2/TRBV6-3
d_call: -
j_call: TRBJ2-5
cdr3_nt: TGTGCCAGCAGTTCCCGCGGGGCTCGGTACTTC
cdr3_aa: CASSSRGARYF

clone_size: once
v_call: TRBV12-3/TRBV12-4
d_call: TRBD2
j_call: TRBJ2-5
cdr3_nt: TGTGCCAGCAGTTTAGCGCTCCTAGCGGGGTACAATGAGCAGTACTTC
cdr3_aa: CASSLALLAGYNEQYF

clone_size: few
v_call: TRBV9
d_call: TRBD1
j_call: TRBJ2-7
cdr3_nt: TGTGCCAGCAGGGCCGGGACAGGGCCCTACAATGAGCAGTACTTC
cdr3_aa: CASRAGTGPYNEQYF

clone_size: -
v_call: TRBV7-9
d_call: TRBD1
j_call: TRBJ2-7
cdr3_nt: TGTGCCAGCAGGACGACAGGGATGCTTAACGAGCAGTACTTC
cdr3_aa: CASRTTGMLNEQYF

clone_size: few
v_call: TRBV6-5
d_call: TRBD2
j_call: TRBJ2-1
cdr3_nt: TGTGCCACAAAGTGGAGACTAGCGGGAGTTTACAATGAGCAGTTCTTC
cdr3_aa: CATKWRLAGVYNEQFF

clone_size: -
v_call: TRBV7-2
d_call: -
j_call: TRBJ1-2
cdr3_nt: TGTGCCAGCAGCCCAGTCGGGGCAGGGAGTAACTATGGCTACACCTTC
cdr3_aa: CASSPVGAGSNYGYTF

clone_size: -
v_call: TRBV27
d_call: -
j_call: TRBJ1-1
cdr3_nt: TGTGCCAGCAGAGCCGGGAGGGGTCTCGACACTGAAGCTTTCTTT
cdr3_aa: CASRAGRGLDTEAFF

clone_size: -
v_call: TRBV25-1
d_call: -
j_call: TRBJ1-4
cdr3_nt: TGTGCCAGCAGTCCCCCCCGGGGGCGGAATGAAAAACTGTTTTTT
cdr3_aa: CASSPPRGRNEKLFF

clone_size: -
v_call: TRBV20-1
d_call: -
j_call: TRBJ2-1
cdr3_nt: TGCAGTGTTTCACGAGGAGGCGTCCTAGACAATGAGCAGTTCTTC
cdr3_aa: CSVSRGGVLDNEQFF

clone_size: -
v_call: TRBV7-2
d_call: -
j_call: TRBJ2-4
cdr3_nt: TGTGCCAGCAACTCCTGGGGGGTGAAGAACATTCAGTACTTC
cdr3_aa: CASNSWGVKNIQYF

clone_size: -
v_call: TRBV20-1
d_call: -
j_call: TRBJ2-7
cdr3_nt: TGCAGTGCAACCAACAGGGACGAGCAGTACTTC
cdr3_aa: CSATNRDEQYF

clone_size: -
v_call: TRBV6-5
d_call: -
j_call: TRBJ1-2
cdr3_nt: TGTGCCAGCACCAAGGCGTGGGGTAGTTATGGCTACACCTTC
cdr3_aa: CASTKAWGSYGYTF

clone_size: few
v_call: TRBV7-2
d_call: TRBD1
j_call: TRBJ1-2
cdr3_nt: TGTGCCAGCAGCCAGAACAGGGGGCAATATGGCTACACCTTC
cdr3_aa: CASSQNRGQYGYTF

clone_size: -
v_call: TRBV20-1
d_call: TRBD1
j_call: TRBJ2-7
cdr3_nt: TGCAGTGCCCCGGACAGGTTCTACGAGCAGTACTTC
cdr3_aa: CSAPDRFYEQYF

clone_size: -
v_call: TRBV20-1
d_call: TRBD2
j_call: TRBJ2-3
cdr3_nt: TGCAGTGCTAGGGGGGGACTAGCGCCTAGCACAGATAAGCAGTATTTT
cdr3_aa: CSARGGLAPSTDKQYF

clone_size: -
v_call: TRBV19
d_call: TRBD2
j_call: TRBJ2-1
cdr3_nt: TGTGCCAGTAGGAACCTTCTGGGACTAGCGGGGCTCAATGAGCAGTTCTTC
cdr3_aa: CASRNLLGLAGLNEQFF

clone_size: -
v_call: TRBV10-3
d_call: -
j_call: TRBJ2-5
cdr3_nt: TGTGCCATCGGTGAATCCGGAGAGACCCAGTACTTC
cdr3_aa: CAIGESGETQYF

clone_size: -
v_call: TRBV7-2
d_call: -
j_call: TRBJ2-1
cdr3_nt: TGTGCCAGCAGCTTAGGACAGGCACCCTGCAATGAGCAGTTCTTC
cdr3_aa: CASSLGQAPCNEQFF

clone_size: -
v_call: TRBV6-6
d_call: TRBD1
j_call: TRBJ2-1
cdr3_nt: TGTGCCAGCAGTCCCCGGACAGGGGGCAATGAGCAGTTCTTC
cdr3_aa: CASSPRTGGNEQFF

clone_size: few
v_call: TRBV12-3/TRBV12-4
d_call: TRBD2
j_call: TRBJ2-3
cdr3_nt: TGTGCCAGCAGTTTCGGCGGGAGCGGTGATACGCAGTATTTT
cdr3_aa: CASSFGGSGDTQYF

clone_size: -
v_call: TRBV5-1
d_call: TRBD1
j_call: TRBJ1-5
cdr3_nt: TGCGCCAGCAGCGCCGGGACAGTCATGGGGGGGCCCCAGCATTTT
cdr3_aa: CASSAGTVMGGPQHF

clone_size: few
v_call: TRBV4-3
d_call: -
j_call: TRBJ2-7
cdr3_nt: TGCGCCAGCAGTCAAATGGCCGGCCTAAGCTCCTACGAGCAGTACTTC
cdr3_aa: CASSQMAGLSSYEQYF

clone_size: -
v_call: TRBV5-1
d_call: -
j_call: TRBJ2-7
cdr3_nt: TGCGCCAGCAGAGTCGTCCCGAGCTCCTACAATGAGCAGTACTTC
cdr3_aa: CASRVVPSSYNEQYF

clone_size: -
v_call: TRBV7-2
d_call: -
j_call: TRBJ2-5
cdr3_nt: TGTGCCAGCAGCTTAGCCATTTCTCAAGAGACCCAGTACTTC
cdr3_aa: CASSLAISQETQYF

clone_size: few
v_call: TRBV20-1
d_call: TRBD2
j_call: TRBJ2-1
cdr3_nt: TGCAGTGCTAGATCCTTAGCGGGGGGTTCCTACAATGAGCAGTTCTTC
cdr3_aa: CSARSLAGGSYNEQFF

clone_size: -
v_call: TRBV7-3
d_call: -
j_call: TRBJ2-7
cdr3_nt: TGTGCCAGCAGCTGGGGACGTCAGAACTACGAGCAGTACTTC
cdr3_aa: CASSWGRQNYEQYF

clone_size: -
v_call: TRBV27
d_call: -
j_call: TRBJ2-7
cdr3_nt: TGTGCCAGCAGTTTTGCAGGGTCCGCCTACGAGCAGTACTTC
cdr3_aa: CASSFAGSAYEQYF

clone_size: few
v_call: TRBV7-2
d_call: -
j_call: TRBJ1-5
cdr3_nt: TGTGCCAGCAGCTTAATCCCGGGGGGGATAAGGCCCCAGCATTTT
cdr3_aa: CASSLIPGGIRPQHF

clone_size: -
v_call: TRBV3-1
d_call: -
j_call: TRBJ1-2
cdr3_nt: TGTGCCAGCAGCTCTGACAGGAGATCCTATGGCTACACCTTC
cdr3_aa: CASSSDRRSYGYTF

clone_size: -
v_call: TRBV9
d_call: TRBD1
j_call: TRBJ2-7
cdr3_nt: TGTGCCAGCAGCCCGGGACAGGCTTTACACGAGCAGTACTTC
cdr3_aa: CASSPGQALHEQYF

clone_size: few
v_call: TRBV16
d_call: TRBD1
j_call: TRBJ1-4
cdr3_nt: TGTGCCAGCAGCCCGGACAGGGGGTTTTTTAATGAAAAACTGTTTTTT
cdr3_aa: CASSPDRGFFNEKLFF

clone_size: few
v_call: TRBV5-6
d_call: TRBD1
j_call: TRBJ2-7
cdr3_nt: TGTGCCAGCAGCTCCCCTCCGGGACAGGTTTTTTACGAGCAGTACTTC
cdr3_aa: CASSSPPGQVFYEQYF

clone_size: -
v_call: TRBV10-3
d_call: -
j_call: TRBJ1-1
cdr3_nt: TGTGCCATCAAAGGGGGGGTAGATACTGAAGCTTTCTTT
cdr3_aa: CAIKGGVDTEAFF

clone_size: -
v_call: TRBV12-5
d_call: -
j_call: TRBJ1-6
cdr3_nt: TGTGCTAGTGGTTGGACGGGACACGAAAATAATTCACCCCTCCACTTT
cdr3_aa: CASGWTGHENNSPLHF

clone_size: -
v_call: TRBV6-1
d_call: TRBD2
j_call: TRBJ2-3
cdr3_nt: TGTGCCAGCAGTGCCCCCTCCGGGACTAGCCTTGCTCACACAGATACGCAGTATTTT
cdr3_aa: CASSAPSGTSLAHTDTQYF

clone_size: few
v_call: TRBV7-2
d_call: -
j_call: TRBJ1-1
cdr3_nt: TGTGCCAGCAGCGATGGGGGTGTTGCTTTCTTT
cdr3_aa: CASSDGGVAFF

clone_size: -
v_call: TRBV6-5
d_call: -
j_call: TRBJ1-2
cdr3_nt: TGTGCCAGCAGTTACTCGATGGACAGCCCCTATGGCTACACCTTC
cdr3_aa: CASSYSMDSPYGYTF

clone_size: -
v_call: TRBV7-9
d_call: -
j_call: TRBJ1-4
cdr3_nt: TGTACCAGCAGAGGGGCAACTAATGAAAAACTGTTTTTT
cdr3_aa: CTSRGATNEKLFF

clone_size: few
v_call: TRBV20-1
d_call: TRBD2
j_call: TRBJ2-3
cdr3_nt: TGCAGTGAGGCGGGGGATCTTGCAGATACGCAGTATTTT
cdr3_aa: CSEAGDLADTQYF

clone_size: few
v_call: TRBV4-1
d_call: -
j_call: TRBJ2-2
cdr3_nt: TGCGCCAGCAGCCTTGGAGGGATGGTCGGCACCGGGGAGCTGTTTTTT
cdr3_aa: CASSLGGMVGTGELFF

clone_size: few
v_call: TRBV20-1
d_call: TRBD1
j_call: TRBJ1-1
cdr3_nt: TGCAGTGCTAGTCCGGAAACAGGGGTTGACACTGAAGCTTTCTTT
cdr3_aa: CSASPETGVDTEAFF

clone_size: few
v_call: TRBV20-1
d_call: TRBD2
j_call: TRBJ2-1
cdr3_nt: TGCAGTGCTAGCGTGGGACTAGCGGGAAGCCCTAGCTCCTACAATGAGCAGTTCTTC
cdr3_aa: CSASVGLAGSPSSYNEQFF

clone_size: -
v_call: TRBV6-5
d_call: -
j_call: TRBJ1-1
cdr3_nt: TGTGCCAGTAGGCCCCGGGGCACTGAAGCTTTCTTT
cdr3_aa: CASRPRGTEAFF

clone_size: -
v_call: TRBV29-1
d_call: -
j_call: TRBJ2-3
cdr3_nt: TGCAGCGTTGAAGGGGTGCTAGTATACACAGATACGCAGTATTTT
cdr3_aa: CSVEGVLVYTDTQYF

clone_size: -
v_call: TRBV7-9
d_call: -
j_call: TRBJ2-5
cdr3_nt: TGTGCCAGCAGCCCTACCGCCTGGGAGCAGTACTTC
cdr3_aa: CASSPTAWEQYF

clone_size: -
v_call: TRBV20-1
d_call: -
j_call: TRBJ2-7
cdr3_nt: TGCAGTGCCCGGGTCTCGGACCACGAGCAGTACTTC
cdr3_aa: CSARVSDHEQYF

clone_size: -
v_call: TRBV5-1
d_call: -
j_call: TRBJ1-2
cdr3_nt: TGCGCCAGCAGCTTGGCCGGGGGAGAAAACTATGGCTACACCTTC
cdr3_aa: CASSLAGGENYGYTF

clone_size: once
v_call: TRBV5-1
d_call: -
j_call: TRBJ1-4
cdr3_nt: TGCGCCAGCAGCTCGGGACCGAATAATGAAAAACTGTTTTTT
cdr3_aa: CASSSGPNNEKLFF

clone_size: -
v_call: TRBV20-1
d_call: TRBD1
j_call: TRBJ1-2
cdr3_nt: TGCAGTGCGGCCTACAGGGGAATCTATGGCTACACCTTC
cdr3_aa: CSAAYRGIYGYTF